A single sample is the source of the 30 T cell receptor beta chains below, sequenced in a study of T cell changes during pregnancy in multiple sclerosis. TCRdb keeps only in-frame clones here, not all; method: immunoSEQ multiplex PCR. The sample lists over 55,000 clones; 94% were seen once. The material sequenced was CD8+ T cells from peripheral blood mononuclear cells, taken in the third trimester of pregnancy. These receptors were obtained from a female donor with multiple sclerosis, enrolled in a pregnancy study.

The chain recombines TRBV27 with TRBJ2-5, with D hard to call. This CDR3 spans 12 amino acids. V was pared by 5 bases and J by 5 bases, with 9 bases between. From germline, CDR1 is MNHEY and CDR2 SMNVEV (reference sequence). The CDR3 reads CASSPGLETQYF. Written as DNA, the CDR3 is TGTGCCAGCAGTCCCGGGTTGGAGACCCAGTACTTC.

This rearrangement joins TRBV30 to TRBJ2-7, with D maybe TRBD2 (6 bases). Between the trimmed V and J ends, which lost 0 bases and 1 base, there was a span of 22 bases. The germline gives CDR1 GTSNPN, CDR2 SVGIG (reference sequence). There are 18 residues in the CDR3. The CDR3 region has the DNA TGTGCCTGGAGTGTAGACGACCCCGCTCTGGGGACTTCCTACGAGCAGTACTTC. This translates into CAWSVDDPALGTSYEQYF.

The genes are TRBV11-3 and TRBJ2-1, with a possible D match to TRBD1 (7 bases). V lost 1 base and J lost 8, with 15 bases in between. CDR1 is SGHNT, CDR2 YENEEA, per germline. The length of the CDR3 is 15 residues. The CDR3 nucleotides are TGTGCCAGCAGCTTAGGGCAGGGGGGAAGAGATGAGCAGTTCTTC. Its translation: CASSLGQGGRDEQFF.

The J gene is TRBJ2-7, the V gene TRBV4-3; 10 bases map to TRBD2. This CDR3 comprises 17 residues. V lost 0 bases and J lost 3; bases outside the gene matches: 8. Per germline, CDR1 LGHNA and CDR2 YSLEER. The CDR3 DNA follows: TGCGCCAGCAGCCAAGATCGAGGACTAGCGGAGCTCTACGAGCAGTACTTC. Translating gives CASSQDRGLAELYEQYF.

The chain links TRBV27 to TRBJ2-6, with D possibly matching TRBD2 (5 bases). In germline, CDR1 is MNHEY, CDR2 SMNVEV (reference sequence). V lost 6 bases to trimming and J lost 3 bases, with 9 bases between them. This CDR3 contains 14 residues. The CDR3 coding sequence is TGTGCCAGCAGGGACTCCAGTGGGGCCAACGTCCTGACTTTC. Its translation is CASRDSSGANVLTF.

This clone was detected only once. The J gene is TRBJ2-5, the V gene TRBV4-1; 10 bases map to TRBD1. After removal of 0 bases from V and 5 bases from J, the junction contained 6 bases not matched to a gene. This CDR3 contains 16 residues. The germline gives CDR1 MGHRA, CDR2 YSYEKL. This CDR3 is CASSQELGTGEETQYF. The DNA for the CDR3 is TGCGCCAGCAGCCAAGAATTAGGGACAGGGGAGGAGACCCAGTACTTC.

The CDR3 reads CASSGSLVLGQGVPDTQYF. DNA of the CDR3: TGTGCCAGCAGCGGTTCCCTCGTGTTGGGACAGGGGGTACCAGATACGCAGTATTTT. The gene calls are TRBV9 and TRBJ2-3, with TRBD1 matching 11 bases. Germline CDR1 SGDLS, CDR2 YYNGEE. J lost 4 bases, V lost 3 bases, and 16 bases had no gene match. The CDR3 is made up of 19 amino acids.

The V gene is TRBV4-2, the J gene TRBJ2-3; TRBD2 matches at 11 bases. Germline V gene sequence: CDR1 LGHNA, CDR2 YNFKEQ. The V gene end was trimmed by 0 bases and the J gene end by 4 bases; junction bases not matched to a gene: 3. The CDR3 covers 16 residues. The CDR3 spells CASSQELAGVADTQYF. The CDR3 DNA follows: TGTGCCAGCAGCCAAGAACTAGCGGGAGTCGCAGATACGCAGTATTTT.

This clone was seen a single time. The CDR3 DNA sequence: TGTGCCAGCAGCTTGCGGGAGTTGGGTTACGAGCAGTACTTC. It yields the protein CASSLRELGYEQYF. The rearrangement uses TRBV5-4 and TRBJ2-7; perhaps TRBD2 as D (6 bases). In germline, CDR1 is SGHNT, CDR2 YYREEE (reference sequence). Trimming stripped 1 base from V and 4 bases from J, with 12 bases between. This CDR3 is built from 14 residues. The whole variable domain, remainder taken from reference TRBV5-4 and TRBJ2-7, is ETGVTQSPTHLIKTRGQQVTLRCSSQSGHNTVSWYQQALGQGPQFIFQYYREEENGRGNFPPRFSGLQFPNYSSELNVNALELDDSALYLCASSLRELGYEQYFGPGTRLTVT.

The rearrangement links TRBV4-3 to TRBJ1-2; D is perhaps TRBD1 (6 bases). CDR3 length: 14 amino acids. The germline V gene encodes CDR1 LGHNA and CDR2 YSLEER. Between the trimmed V and J ends, which lost 3 bases and 3 bases, there was a span of 11 bases. The CDR3 region has the DNA TGCGCCAGCAGCCATTCGGGGGGCGACTATGGCTACACCTTC. It yields the protein CASSHSGGDYGYTF.

The gene calls are TRBV4-3 and TRBJ1-1; the D is unclear. Between the trimmed V and J ends, which lost 0 bases and 5 bases, there was a span of 13 bases. This CDR3 has 15 residues. Germline loops: CDR1 LGHNA, CDR2 YSLEER. CDR3 residues: CASSQDGGSDTEAFF. CDR3 coding DNA: TGCGCCAGCAGCCAAGACGGCGGATCGGATACTGAAGCTTTCTTT.

In this sample, this clone turned up a few times. CDR3: CASSQWEGQGYNEQFF. In DNA form, the CDR3 reads TGCGCCAGCAGCCAATGGGAGGGACAGGGGTACAATGAGCAGTTCTTC. The chain couples TRBV4-1 to TRBJ2-1; TRBD1 agrees at 10 bases. The CDR3 has 16 amino acids. CDR1 and CDR2 from the germline V gene are MGHRA and YSYEKL. The V gene end was trimmed by 2 bases and the J gene end by 4 bases; junction bases not matched to a gene: 5.

The chain links TRBV13 to TRBJ2-3; 8 bases map to TRBD2. Germline V gives CDR1 PRHDT, CDR2 FYEKMQ (reference sequence). This CDR3 spans 15 amino acids. V dropped 5 bases and J dropped 3; count of bases not matched to a gene: 7. The CDR3 loop is CASSHRSGRTDTQYF. The CDR3 DNA follows: TGTGCCAGCAGCCATAGGAGCGGGAGAACAGATACGCAGTATTTT. The full variable domain, in which reference TRBV13 and TRBJ2-3 provide the parts outside the CDR3, is AAGVIQSPRHLIKEKRETATLKCYPIPRHDTVYWYQQGPGQDPQFLISFYEKMQSDKGSIPDRFSAQQFSDYHSELNMSSLELGDSALYFCASSHRSGRTDTQYFGPGTRLTVL.

This sequence joins TRBV30 and TRBJ1-3; the D is unclear. The V and J ends lost 0 bases and 5 bases respectively, with 17 bases between them. This CDR3 has 16 residues. The germline CDR1 and CDR2 sequences are GTSNPN and SVGIG (reference sequence). CDR3 coding DNA: TGTGCCTGGAGTGTACAGCTGGAGGCGTTAAGAAACACCATATATTTT. As protein: CAWSVQLEALRNTIYF.

This clone was recorded once. The chain joins TRBV5-1 to TRBJ2-7; the D is unclear. Germline lookup yields CDR1 SGHRS and CDR2 YFSETQ. The CDR3 runs to 13 residues. The ends were cut back, 0 bases at V and 3 bases at J, with 7 bases in the middle. The CDR3 DNA reads TGCGCCAGCAGCTTGGCCCAGGACTACGAGCAGTACTTC. Translated, it gives CASSLAQDYEQYF.

V and J are TRBV7-9 and TRBJ2-1; D remains unclear. Germline CDR1 SEHNR, CDR2 FQNEAQ (reference sequence). The CDR3 has 15 residues. Trimming removed 1 base at V and 5 bases at J, with 12 bases between. CDR3 sequence: CASSLVWLRHNEQFF. The CDR3 DNA reads as TGTGCCAGCAGCTTAGTTTGGTTGAGGCACAATGAGCAGTTCTTC.

About this clone itself: One end of the junction does not line up with germline, which may come from a read error. This rearrangement joins TRBV4-1 to TRBJ2-5; D is possibly TRBD1 (6 bases). The CDR3 is made up of 15 amino acids. Germline CDR1 is MGHRA and CDR2 is YSYEKL. The CDR3 DNA reads as TGCGCCAGCAGTCAAGCACGGACAGCCCAAGAGACCCAGTACTTC. This translates into CASSQARTAQETQYF.

The V gene is TRBV14, the J gene TRBJ2-5; TRBD2 aligns across 11 bases. This CDR3 comprises 17 residues. The J segment lost 5 bases and the V segment lost 6 bases, leaving 14 bases of the junction unmatched. Germline V lookup: CDR1 SGHDN, CDR2 FVKESK. DNA of the CDR3: TGTGCCAGCAGTCCAGGACTAGCGGGCCTCTTGGAGGAGACCCAGTACTTC. Translating gives CASSPGLAGLLEETQYF.

This sequence joins TRBV7-2 and TRBJ1-2; 7 nucleotides line up with TRBD1. Germline V gives CDR1 SGHTA, CDR2 FQGNSA. There are 13 residues in the CDR3. V dropped 10 bases and J dropped 3; count of bases not matched to a gene: 8. The CDR3 protein is CATQDRDDYGYTF. The CDR3 region has the DNA TGTGCCACTCAAGACAGGGACGACTATGGCTACACCTTC.

The J gene is TRBJ2-7, the V gene TRBV7-6, with D uncertain. Germline V gives CDR1 SGHVS, CDR2 FNYEAQ. Deletions cut 1 base from V and 6 bases from J, with 7 bases between. This CDR3 region has 12 residues. DNA of the CDR3: TGTGCCAGCAGCTTAGAGTCCGGCGAGCAGTACTTC. Translated, it gives CASSLESGEQYF.

The chain recombines TRBV6-5 with TRBJ1-1; D remains unclear. The CDR3 has 12 amino acids. Germline V gene lookup returns CDR1 MNHEY and CDR2 SVGAGI. V lost 6 bases to trimming and J lost 0 bases, with 5 bases between them. CDR3 sequence reads: CASSPMNTEAFF. As DNA, the CDR3 is TGTGCCAGCAGCCCCATGAACACTGAAGCTTTCTTT.

The rearrangement joins TRBV4-1 to TRBJ2-7, with TRBD2 matching over 9 bases. CDR3 length: 12 amino acids. Germline lookup yields CDR1 MGHRA and CDR2 YSYEKL. Trimming cost V 3 bases and J 11 bases; bases outside gene matches: 5. The CDR3: CASSQTSGIKYF. The CDR3 nucleotides are TGCGCCAGCAGCCAGACTAGCGGAATAAAGTACTTC.

V usage is TRBV6-5 and J usage is TRBJ2-5; 11 bases fit TRBD1. Per the germline V gene, CDR1 is MNHEY and CDR2 is SVGAGI. J gave up 11 bases and V 5 bases, and 4 bases lay outside the gene matches. This CDR3 comprises 12 residues. The CDR3 here is CASSPGTGGQYF. The CDR3 DNA reads as TGTGCCAGCAGTCCCGGGACAGGGGGTCAGTACTTC.

The chain carries TRBV18 and TRBJ2-1; 12 bases align to TRBD2. The germline V gene encodes CDR1 KGHSH and CDR2 LQKENI. V was clipped by 3 bases and J by 5 bases; unmatched bases: 5. The CDR3 runs to 16 residues. The CDR3, as DNA: TGTGCCAGCTCACCGGGACTAGCGGGCCCCCACAATGAGCAGTTCTTC. Translated: CASSPGLAGPHNEQFF.

This rearrangement joins TRBV29-1 to TRBJ2-1, with D maybe TRBD1 (6 bases). V shed 7 bases and J shed 6 bases, with 22 bases lying between them. The CDR3 runs 15 residues. The germline gives CDR1 SQVTM, CDR2 ANQGSEA. The CDR3 DNA reads as TGCAGCGCCTCAAGGACAGCCCAAGAAGGCAATGAGCAGTTCTTC. Protein: CSASRTAQEGNEQFF.

This clone was seen a single time. The V call is TRBV5-4, the J call TRBJ1-2; D not resolved. The germline V gene has CDR1 SGHNT and CDR2 YYREEE (reference sequence). V was pared by 0 bases and J by 5 bases, with 8 bases between. This CDR3 contains 13 residues. This chain's CDR3 is CASSLGSAYGYTF. The CDR3 DNA follows: TGTGCCAGCAGCTTGGGGTCCGCGTATGGCTACACCTTC.

This clone came up once. The chain recombines TRBV27 with TRBJ2-7; D uncertain. The CDR3 runs to 12 residues. The V end was cut by 4 bases, the J end by 0 bases, with 4 bases between. Germline V gene lookup returns CDR1 MNHEY and CDR2 SMNVEV (reference sequence). CDR3 bases: TGTGCCAGCAGTTATAACTCCTACGAGCAGTACTTC. Translating it yields CASSYNSYEQYF.

The chain employs TRBV10-3 and TRBJ2-7, with unresolved D. This CDR3 comprises 13 residues. Germline lookup yields CDR1 ENHRY and CDR2 SYGVKD. Trimming removed 4 bases from V and 1 base from J, with 8 bases in between. The CDR3 DNA follows: TGTGCCATCAGTGGGAACGGGTCCTACGAGCAGTACTTC. This encodes CAISGNGSYEQYF.

In this sample, this clone turned up once. The rearrangement joins TRBV11-2 to TRBJ2-7, with TRBD2 matching over 7 bases. V lost 5 bases, J lost 2 bases, and 3 bases stayed unmatched. Germline lookup yields CDR1 SGHAT and CDR2 FQNNGV. There are 13 residues in the CDR3. The CDR3 loop reads CASSPGTTYEQYF. The CDR3 nucleotides are TGTGCCAGCAGCCCCGGGACTACCTACGAGCAGTACTTC.

V is TRBV6-6 and J is TRBJ1-1; D is undetermined. The CDR3 extends over 11 amino acids. Trimming stripped 11 bases from V and 3 bases from J, with 10 bases between. Germline loops: CDR1 MNHNY, CDR2 SVGAGI (reference sequence). The DNA for the CDR3 is TGTGCCGTACTCTACTACACTGAAGCTTTCTTT. Translated, it gives CAVLYYTEAFF.